The source of this T cell receptor (beta chain) is a study of CD8+ T cells in alopecia areata. Study information: Patients received oral tofacitinib, 5 to 10 mg twice daily, for moderate-to-severe alopecia areata.

Alopecia areata patients gave lesional scalp punch biopsies and peripheral blood samples. A FACSAria was used to sort CD4+ and CD8+ T cells. These cells came from PBMCs. The sequencing template was cDNA reverse transcribed from extracted RNA. Profiled with immunoSEQ multiplex PCR; TCRdb holds only in-frame clones, not every one. The data hold 150,000 or so clones, with 40% to 60% observed a single time. V was clipped by 4 bases and J by 6 bases, with 12 bases between them. The CDR3 runs 12 residues. CDR1 SQVTM and CDR2 ANQGSEA come from the germline V gene. The V call is TRBV29-1, the J call TRBJ1-2; TRBD1 is a possible D gene (5 bases). This TCR came from a human donor with alopecia areata. Source: CD8+ T cells sorted from blood, taken at week 0. This chain's CDR3 is CSVAGGGDGYTF. For the CDR3, the DNA is TGCAGCGTTGCCGGGGGAGGTGATGGCTACACCTTC.